Presented here are 10 T cell receptor beta chains from one specimen sequenced in a study of molecular identifiers for immune sequencing clone quantification. TCRdb re-called the PCR reads through MiXCR, storing one row per CDR3 protein. This repertoire shows some 650,000 distinct CDR3 sequences, roughly 21% found once; its top ten account for roughly 0.9%. Sequencing was carried out using naive CD8+ T cells from blood, with Jurkat cell RNA spiked in. Subset of the sample: FACS-sorted CD8+CD4-CCR7+CD45RA+ naive T cells. These TCRs come from a human donor in good health. Some libraries in this study had Jurkat cell RNA spiked in.

This clonotype was found a few times. The chain is built from TRBV9 and TRBJ1-2, with D possibly being TRBD1 (6 bases). CDR3 length equals 13 residues. V shed 7 bases and J shed 0 bases, with 10 bases lying between them. Germline assignment: CDR1 SGDLS and CDR2 YYNGEE. The CDR3 DNA follows: TGTGCCAGCCGGGACACCGCTAACTATGGCTACACCTTC. This translates into CASRDTANYGYTF.

At least ten counts were recorded for this clonotype. V gene TRBV7-9 combines with J gene TRBJ2-4; 9 bases agree with TRBD2. J lost 7 bases, V lost 4 bases, and 8 bases had no gene match. The CDR3 runs 15 residues. CDR1 and CDR2 from the germline V gene are SEHNR and FQNEAQ (reference sequence). CDR3 bases: TGTGCCAGCAGCTCAAGCGGGGGGCGGGGGAACATTCAGTACTTC. Translation: CASSSSGGRGNIQYF. The full variable domain, completed using reference TRBV7-9 and TRBJ2-4, is DTGVSQNPRHKITKRGQNVTFRCDPISEHNRLYWYRQTLGQGPEFLTYFQNEAQLEKSRLLSDRFSAERPKGSFSTLEIQRTEQGDSAMYLCASSSSGGRGNIQYFGAGTRLSVL.

This clonotype has ten or more counts. The V call is TRBV4-1, the J call TRBJ1-3; D unresolved. Germline assignment: CDR1 MGHRA and CDR2 YSYEKL. The CDR3 is 16 amino acids. The germline V and J ends were trimmed by 1 base and 0 bases, with 10 bases remaining between them. The DNA for the CDR3 is TGCGCCAGCAGCCAAGTTGGTTTGGGCTCTGGAAACACCATATATTTT. This gives the protein CASSQVGLGSGNTIYF.

In this sample, this clonotype turned up many times. CDR3 coding DNA: TGCAGTGCTGGTCCAGCGTGGGCCAAAAACATTCAGTACTTC. Its translation: CSAGPAWAKNIQYF. The chain links TRBV20-1 to TRBJ2-4; D not certain. The V end lost 5 bases, the J end lost 1 base, and 12 bases lay between the germline ends. The CDR3 is 14 amino acids. Germline V gene sequence: CDR1 DFQATT, CDR2 SNEGSKA (reference sequence).

There are many counts of this clonotype. CDR3 protein: CSARAVGSYEQYF. The CDR3 coding sequence is TGCAGTGCTAGGGCTGTCGGGTCCTACGAGCAGTACTTC. The chain combines TRBV20-1 with TRBJ2-7; D gene uncertain. The CDR3 contains 13 residues. V shed 3 bases and J shed 1 base, with 10 bases lying between them. Germline lookup yields CDR1 DFQATT and CDR2 SNEGSKA (reference sequence).

The rearrangement uses TRBV7-2 and TRBJ2-7; D possibly corresponds to TRBD1 (6 bases). Between the trimmed V and J ends, which lost 5 bases and 0 bases, there was a span of 14 bases. CDR1 is SGHTA and CDR2 is FQGNSA in the germline V gene. The CDR3 length is 15 residues. The CDR3 DNA reads TGTGCCAGCAGCATGCGACAGGTTAGCTCCTACGAGCAGTACTTC. This codes for CASSMRQVSSYEQYF.

With regard to this clonotype: The junction departs from the called germline gene at one end, perhaps through a read error. The J gene is TRBJ1-4, the V gene TRBV5-6, with D unclear. Germline values: CDR1 SGHDT, CDR2 YYEEEE. CDR3 size: 16 residues. Here the CDR3 reads CASSIYPDGLNEELFF. The CDR3 DNA is TGTGCCAGCAGCATTTACCCGGACGGACTTAATGAAGAACTGTTTTTT. Using reference TRBV5-6 and TRBJ1-4 for the parts outside the CDR3, the full variable domain is DAGVTQSPTHLIKTRGQQVTLRCSPKSGHDTVSWYQQALGQGPQFIFQYYEEEERQRGNFPDRFSGHQFPNYSSELNVNALLLGDSALYLCASSIYPDGLNEELFFGSGTQLSVL.

A remark on this clonotype: A read error may explain this, as a much larger clone is one base away. The chain links TRBV12-3 or TRBV12-4 to TRBJ1-4; D gene ambiguous. The length of the CDR3 is 15 residues. CDR3 in amino acids: CASRHRGRRDEKLLF. The DNA for the CDR3 is TGTGCCAGCAGACATCGAGGGCGGCGTGATGAAAAACTGCTTTTT.

This chain connects TRBV28 to TRBJ1-5, with no clear D. This CDR3 region has 13 residues. Germline values: CDR1 MDHEN, CDR2 SYDVKM. Trimming pared 2 bases from V and 3 bases from J, leaving 5 bases between. DNA for the CDR3: TGTGCCAGCAGTTTACGAAACAATCAGCCCCAGCATTTT. Translating gives CASSLRNNQPQHF.

A note on this clonotype: The junction does not match germline at one end; this may be a read error. The rearrangement links TRBV9 to TRBJ2-3, with D perhaps assigned TRBD1 or TRBD2 (6 bases each). The CDR3 is made up of 15 amino acids. CDR1 SGDLS and CDR2 YYNGEE come from the germline V gene. DNA for the CDR3: TGTGCCGGCAGCGAACGGGGGCGTACAATCGATACGCAGTATTTT. This translates into CAGSERGRTIDTQYF.